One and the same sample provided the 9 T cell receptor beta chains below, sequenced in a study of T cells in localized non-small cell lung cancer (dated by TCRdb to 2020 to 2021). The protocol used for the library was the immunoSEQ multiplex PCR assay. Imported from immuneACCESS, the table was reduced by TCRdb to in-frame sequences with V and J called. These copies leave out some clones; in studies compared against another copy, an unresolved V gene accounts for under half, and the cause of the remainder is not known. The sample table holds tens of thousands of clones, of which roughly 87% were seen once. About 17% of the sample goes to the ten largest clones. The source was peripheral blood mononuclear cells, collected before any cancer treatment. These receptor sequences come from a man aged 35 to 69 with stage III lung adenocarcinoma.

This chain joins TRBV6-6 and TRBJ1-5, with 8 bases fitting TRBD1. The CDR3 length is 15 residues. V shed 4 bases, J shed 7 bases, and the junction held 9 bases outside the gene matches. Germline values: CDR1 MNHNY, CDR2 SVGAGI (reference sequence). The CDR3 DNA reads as TGTGCCAGCAGTTCCCCAGGGGGCGTCGGGCAGCCCCAGCATTTT. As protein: CASSSPGGVGQPQHF.

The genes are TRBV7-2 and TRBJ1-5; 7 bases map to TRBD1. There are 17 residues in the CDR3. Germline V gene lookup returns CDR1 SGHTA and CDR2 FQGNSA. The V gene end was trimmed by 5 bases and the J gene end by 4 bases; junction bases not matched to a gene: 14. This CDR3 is CASSEGAGGRRNQPQHF. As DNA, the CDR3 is TGTGCCAGCAGCGAGGGAGCAGGGGGGCGAAGGAATCAGCCCCAGCATTTT.

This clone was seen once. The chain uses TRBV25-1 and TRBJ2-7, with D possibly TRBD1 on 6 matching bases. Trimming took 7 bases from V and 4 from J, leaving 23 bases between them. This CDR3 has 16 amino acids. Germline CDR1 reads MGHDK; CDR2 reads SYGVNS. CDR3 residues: CASKEGPGTKRYEQYF. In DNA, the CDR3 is TGTGCCAGCAAGGAAGGCCCCGGGACAAAGAGGTACGAGCAGTACTTC.

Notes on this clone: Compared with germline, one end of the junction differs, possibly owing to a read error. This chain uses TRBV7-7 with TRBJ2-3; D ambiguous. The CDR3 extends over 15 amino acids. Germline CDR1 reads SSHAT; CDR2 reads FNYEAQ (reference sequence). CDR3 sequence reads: CASSLGGRGTDTQYF. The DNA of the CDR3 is TGTGCTAGCAGCTTAGGTGGAAGGGGCACAGATACGCAGTATTTT.

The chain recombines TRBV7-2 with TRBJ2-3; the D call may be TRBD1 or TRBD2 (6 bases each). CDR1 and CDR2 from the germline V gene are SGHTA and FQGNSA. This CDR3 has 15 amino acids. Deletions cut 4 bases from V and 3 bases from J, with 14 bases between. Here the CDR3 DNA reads TGTGCCAGCAGCTCCCGAAGGGGGGTTACAGATACGCAGTATTTT. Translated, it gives CASSSRRGVTDTQYF.

The CDR3 sequence: CASSFTSGAGNEQFF. The CDR3 DNA reads TGTGCCAGCAGCTTTACTAGCGGGGCGGGGAATGAGCAGTTCTTC. This chain joins TRBV7-2 and TRBJ2-1; 10 bases are shared with TRBD2. The V and J ends lost 3 bases and 7 bases, in that order; junction bases with no gene match: 6. Germline V gene data show CDR1 as SGHTA and CDR2 as FQGNSA. The CDR3 runs to 15 residues.

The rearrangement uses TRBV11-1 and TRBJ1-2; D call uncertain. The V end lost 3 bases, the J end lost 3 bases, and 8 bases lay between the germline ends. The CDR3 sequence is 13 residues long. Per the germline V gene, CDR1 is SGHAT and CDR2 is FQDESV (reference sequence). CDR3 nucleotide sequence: TGTGCCAGCAGCTTCCGCTACGACTATGGCTACACCTTC. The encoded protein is CASSFRYDYGYTF.

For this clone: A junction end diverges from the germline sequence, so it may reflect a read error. For the CDR3, the DNA is TGTGCCAGCAGCTACGCCGGGGACAACTATGGCTACACCTTC. It is translated as CASSYAGDNYGYTF. The chain recombines TRBV5-1 with TRBJ1-2; D is possibly TRBD1 (5 bases). The CDR3 sequence is 14 residues long. Germline loops: CDR1 SGHRS, CDR2 YFSETQ.

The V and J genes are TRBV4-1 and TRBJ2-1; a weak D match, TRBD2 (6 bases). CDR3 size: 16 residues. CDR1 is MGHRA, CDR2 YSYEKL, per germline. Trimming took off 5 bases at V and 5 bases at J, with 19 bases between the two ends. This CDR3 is CASSTRGTLVDNEQFF. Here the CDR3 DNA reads TGCGCCAGCAGCACTCGCGGGACCCTCGTTGACAATGAGCAGTTCTTC.